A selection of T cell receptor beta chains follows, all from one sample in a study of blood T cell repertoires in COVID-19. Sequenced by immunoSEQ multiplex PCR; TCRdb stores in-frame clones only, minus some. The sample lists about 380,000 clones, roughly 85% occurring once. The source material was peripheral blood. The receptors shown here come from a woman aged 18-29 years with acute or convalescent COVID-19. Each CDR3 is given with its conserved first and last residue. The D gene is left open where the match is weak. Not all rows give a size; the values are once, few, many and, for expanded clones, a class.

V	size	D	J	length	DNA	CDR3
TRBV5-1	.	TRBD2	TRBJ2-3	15	TGCGCCAGCAGCTTAGCGGGGTCTAGCACAGATACGCAGTATTTT	CASSLAGSSTDTQYF
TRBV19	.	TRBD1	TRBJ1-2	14	TGTGCCAGTACCGACAGGGGGGTTAACTATGGCTACACCTTC	CASTDRGVNYGYTF
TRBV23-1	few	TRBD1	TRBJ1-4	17	TGCGCCAGCAGTCAACCGGGACAGGGTGAATCGAATGAAAAACTGTTTTTT	CASSQPGQGESNEKLFF
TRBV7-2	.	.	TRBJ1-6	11	TGTGCCAGCAGCTTCGGAGGACTACTCCACTTT	CASSFGGLLHF
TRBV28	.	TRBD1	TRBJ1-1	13	TGTGCCGCTGCAGGGGGCTGGGGCACTGAAGCTTTCTTT	CAAAGGWGTEAFF
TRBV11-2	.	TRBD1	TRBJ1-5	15	TGTGCCAGCAGCCTAGGACAGGTTGAGAATCAGCCCCAGCATTTT	CASSLGQVENQPQHF
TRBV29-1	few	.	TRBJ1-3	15	TGCAGCGTTGAAAGGGTAGGGACTCGTGGAAACACCATATATTTT	CSVERVGTRGNTIYF
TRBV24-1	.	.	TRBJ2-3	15	TGTGCCACCAGTGGGGGTCGCGGGGCCACAGATACGCAGTATTTT	CATSGGRGATDTQYF
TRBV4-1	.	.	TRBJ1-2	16	TGCGCCAGCAGCATTGGACCTCAGGGTGAGGCCTATGGCTACACCTTC	CASSIGPQGEAYGYTF
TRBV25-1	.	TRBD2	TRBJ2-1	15	TGTGCCAGCAGTGATGTGGCGGGAGGGCTCGATGAGCAGTTCTTC	CASSDVAGGLDEQFF
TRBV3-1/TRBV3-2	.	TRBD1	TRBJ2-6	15	TGTGCCAGCAGCCTGAGGCGGGACAGGTCCATCGTCCTGACTTTC	CASSLRRDRSIVLTF
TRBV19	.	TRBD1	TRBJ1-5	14	TGTGCCAGTAGTATCAGGGGGCCTGGTCAGCCCCAGCATTTT	CASSIRGPGQPQHF
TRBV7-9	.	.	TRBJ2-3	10	TGTGCAGCAGGGGGCGGGAGTATCGATTTT	CAAGGGSIDF
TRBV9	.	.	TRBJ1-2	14	TGTGCCAGTTCGCCAGGTTATAATAACTATGGCTACACCTTC	CASSPGYNNYGYTF
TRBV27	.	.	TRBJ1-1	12	TGTGCCAGCAGTTCAGGACAAACTGAAGCTTTCTTT	CASSSGQTEAFF
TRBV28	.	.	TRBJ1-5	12	TGTGCCAGCAGCCAGGAAGGTCAGCCCCAGCATTTT	CASSQEGQPQHF
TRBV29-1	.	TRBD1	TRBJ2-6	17	TGCAGCGTTGACACTATACGACAGGGCGATGGGGCCAACGTCCTGACTTTC	CSVDTIRQGDGANVLTF
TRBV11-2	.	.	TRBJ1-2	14	TGTGCCAGCAGCTTAGAGGGAGAGAACTATGGCTACACCTTC	CASSLEGENYGYTF
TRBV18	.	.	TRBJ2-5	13	TGTGCCAGCTCACAGCCCGGGTTAGAGACCCAGTACTTC	CASSQPGLETQYF
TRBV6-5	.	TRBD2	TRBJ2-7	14	TGTGCCAGCAACCAGGGACTAGTTTTGCGCGAGCAGTACTTC	CASNQGLVLREQYF
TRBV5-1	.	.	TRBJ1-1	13	TGCGCCAGCAGCCCCGAGGGAATCACTGAAGCTTTCTTT	CASSPEGITEAFF
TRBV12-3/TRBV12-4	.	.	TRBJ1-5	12	TGTGCCAGCAGTTGGTCAGGGCAGCCCCAGCATTTT	CASSWSGQPQHF